Below, 18 T cell receptor beta chains from the same sample are listed, as sequenced in a study of blood T cell repertoires in COVID-19. Measured with immunoSEQ multiplex PCR; TCRdb has only the in-frame clones, and not every one. The top ten hold roughly 25% of the sample, which has about 190,000 clones, over 75% seen once. The material sequenced was peripheral blood. The receptor set was obtained from a woman aged 65 to 85 with acute or convalescent COVID-19.

The chain joins TRBV7-8 to TRBJ2-7, with 10 bases matching TRBD2. V was pared by 0 bases and J by 0 bases, with 5 bases of the junction left unmatched. The CDR3 is 17 residues long. Germline V gene data show CDR1 as SGHVS and CDR2 as FQNEAQ. The CDR3 reads CASSLATGLADSYEQYF. The CDR3 nucleotides read TGTGCCAGCAGCTTAGCAACAGGACTAGCGGACTCCTACGAGCAGTACTTC.

This chain connects TRBV19 to TRBJ1-6, with 7 bases aligning to TRBD1. Germline CDR1 and CDR2: LNHDA and SQIVND (reference sequence). The CDR3 has 15 amino acids. Trimming at V came to 5 bases and at J to 5 bases, leaving 6 bases not matched to a gene. This CDR3 is CASSQSGTDNSPLHF. The CDR3 DNA sequence: TGTGCCAGTAGTCAGTCCGGGACAGATAATTCACCCCTCCACTTT.

In its sample, this clone was seen once. V and J are TRBV30 and TRBJ2-1; D gene ambiguous. Trimming cost V 5 bases and J 4 bases, with 12 bases left between them. The CDR3 has 13 residues. Per the germline V gene, CDR1 is GTSNPN and CDR2 is SVGIG (reference sequence). CDR3 sequence reads: CAWSSDLYNEQFF. The CDR3 DNA reads TGTGCCTGGTCTAGTGACTTATACAATGAGCAGTTCTTC.

The J gene is TRBJ2-1, the V gene TRBV9, with 8 bases aligning to TRBD2. Germline CDR1 reads SGDLS; CDR2 reads YYNGEE. This CDR3 contains 15 residues. V trimming: 4 bases; J trimming: 5 bases; junction bases outside the gene matches: 8. For the CDR3, the DNA is TGTGCCAGCAGCCCACAGACTAGCGTGAACAATGAGCAGTTCTTC. Its protein product is CASSPQTSVNNEQFF.

As for this clone: This sequence may be a read error, since a much larger clone differs from it by one base. The chain combines TRBV5-5 with TRBJ2-5; D remains unclear. This CDR3 has 11 residues. V gave up 4 bases and J gave up 3 bases, with 4 bases separating them. Germline CDR1 reads SGHKS; CDR2 reads YYEKEE (reference sequence). The CDR3 DNA follows: TGTGCCAGCAGCCGGGAAGAGACCCAGTACTTC. Amino acid sequence: CASSREETQYF. Using reference TRBV5-5 and TRBJ2-5 for the parts outside the CDR3, the full variable domain is DAGVTQSPTHLIKTRGQQVTLRCSPISGHKSVSWYQQVLGQGPQFIFQYYEKEERGRGNFPDRFSARQFPNYSSELNVNALLLGDSALYLCASSREETQYFGPGTRLLVL.

This clone was detected only once. This CDR3 reads CASSFGTHTGELFF. CDR3 sequence (DNA): TGTGCCAGCAGTTTCGGGACACACACCGGGGAGCTGTTTTTT. The gene calls are TRBV6-5 and TRBJ2-2; D perhaps matches TRBD1 (6 bases). CDR1 is MNHEY and CDR2 is SVGAGI in the germline V gene. CDR3 length equals 14 residues. Trimming stripped 4 bases from V and 3 bases from J, with 9 bases between.

V gene TRBV5-4 combines with J gene TRBJ2-1; the match to TRBD2 covers 8 bases. There are 15 residues in the CDR3. Losses at the gene ends were 4 bases for V and 8 bases for J; bases not matched to a gene: 11. Germline-derived CDR1 and CDR2 are SGHNT and YYREEE (reference sequence). The CDR3 bases are TGTGCCAGCAGCCGGGAGGGGACCCGGGGCGATGAGCAGTTCTTC. Translated: CASSREGTRGDEQFF.

The genes are TRBV2 and TRBJ2-7, with no clear D. Germline CDR1 is SNHLY and CDR2 is FYNNEI. V was clipped by 4 bases and J by 0 bases, with 13 bases between them. The CDR3 spans 15 residues. This CDR3 is CASSGPDDFSYEQYF. The CDR3 DNA reads as TGTGCCAGCAGTGGGCCCGATGATTTCTCCTACGAGCAGTACTTC.

This rearrangement joins TRBV11-3 to TRBJ2-1; D is possibly TRBD1 (6 bases). Germline-derived CDR1 and CDR2 are SGHNT and YENEEA. The V end was cut by 5 bases, the J end by 0 bases, with 11 bases between. The CDR3 has 15 amino acids. The CDR3 DNA sequence: TGTGCCAGCAGCCGTCGAGGGGGCTCCTACAATGAGCAGTTCTTC. Its translation: CASSRRGGSYNEQFF.

The chain carries TRBV18 and TRBJ2-3; 13 positions agree with TRBD2. Per the germline V gene, CDR1 is KGHSH and CDR2 is LQKENI. CDR3 length: 17 amino acids. Unmatched junction bases numbered 6, after V lost 3 bases and J lost 3 bases. CDR3 sequence reads: CASSPGTSGIGTDTQYF. In DNA form, the CDR3 reads TGTGCCAGCTCACCGGGGACTAGCGGGATCGGAACAGATACGCAGTATTTT.

This clone appeared a few times. The chain employs TRBV27 and TRBJ2-2, with D possibly TRBD1 on 6 matching bases. The CDR3 sequence is 16 residues long. The V end was cut by 3 bases, the J end by 0 bases, with 11 bases between. In germline, CDR1 is MNHEY, CDR2 SMNVEV (reference sequence). The CDR3 protein is CASSFQGSSNTGELFF. In DNA, the CDR3 is TGTGCCAGCAGTTTCCAGGGGAGTTCGAACACCGGGGAGCTGTTTTTT.

This clone was observed a single time. The rearrangement uses TRBV7-9 and TRBJ2-2, with TRBD2 matching 10 bases. The V gene end was trimmed by 5 bases and the J gene end by 5 bases; junction bases not matched to a gene: 8. This CDR3 contains 16 residues. Germline V gene lookup returns CDR1 SEHNR and CDR2 FQNEAQ (reference sequence). The chain's CDR3 is CASSLGLAASTGELFF. The CDR3 DNA is TGTGCCAGCAGCCTCGGACTAGCGGCTAGTACCGGGGAGCTGTTTTTT.

This rearrangement joins TRBV7-8 to TRBJ1-6; possible D gene TRBD1, 5 bases. Deletions cut 4 bases from V and 5 bases from J, with 15 bases between. The CDR3 totals 16 residues. CDR1 and CDR2 from the germline V gene are SGHVS and FQNEAQ. Here the CDR3 reads CASSSLAGRNNSPLHF. DNA of the CDR3: TGTGCCAGCAGCTCTTTGGCGGGACGGAATAATTCACCCCTCCACTTT.

This clone is a singleton in its sample. V gene TRBV30 combines with J gene TRBJ1-5, with D tentatively TRBD1 (6 bases). Germline V gene lookup returns CDR1 GTSNPN and CDR2 SVGIG (reference sequence). The ends were cut back, 0 bases at V and 7 bases at J, with 13 bases in the middle. The CDR3 covers 14 residues. CDR3 in DNA: TGTGCCTGGAGTGTACAAGGGGGTGGGCAGCCCCAGCATTTT. This encodes CAWSVQGGGQPQHF. Supplemented by reference TRBV30 and TRBJ1-5, the full variable domain reads SQTIHQWPATLVQPVGSPLSLECTVEGTSNPNLYWYRQAAGRGLQLLFYSVGIGQISSEVPQNLSASRPQDRQFILSSKKLLLSDSGFYLCAWSVQGGGQPQHFGDGTRLSIL.

The chain combines TRBV29-1 with TRBJ2-1; no clear D gene. Trimming shortened V by 3 bases and J by 10 bases, and 16 bases separated the two germline ends. The CDR3 loop spans 13 amino acids. The germline V gene encodes CDR1 SQVTM and CDR2 ANQGSEA. The CDR3 reads CSVDRVGVAEQFF. The CDR3, as DNA: TGCAGCGTTGACCGGGTCGGAGTTGCGGAGCAGTTCTTC.

The chain is built from TRBV3-1 (or the pseudogene TRBV3-2) and TRBJ1-2; D gene ambiguous. Trimming pared 0 bases from V and 6 bases from J, leaving 17 bases between. Germline CDR1 LGHDT, CDR2 YNNKEL (reference sequence). The CDR3 totals 16 residues. This CDR3 reads CASSQDLSRGVDGYTF. CDR3 nucleotide sequence: TGTGCCAGCAGCCAAGATCTCAGCCGAGGCGTCGATGGCTACACCTTC.

This chain connects TRBV5-5 to TRBJ2-3; perhaps TRBD1 as D (6 bases). CDR3 length: 14 amino acids. The V gene's germline CDR1 is SGHKS and CDR2 YYEKEE (reference sequence). Between the trimmed V and J ends, which lost 2 bases and 2 bases, there was a span of 9 bases. CDR3 loop: CASSFTGNTDTQYF. For the CDR3, the DNA is TGTGCCAGCAGCTTTACAGGGAACACAGATACGCAGTATTTT.

Comments on this clone: The junction does not match germline at one end; this may be a read error. The J gene is TRBJ2-7, the V gene TRBV5-4, with 8 bases aligning to TRBD2. This CDR3 has 15 residues. Germline CDR1 is SGHNT and CDR2 is YYREEE (reference sequence). The CDR3 loop is CASSLGGGRSSEQYF. The CDR3 DNA sequence: TGTGCCAGCAGCTTGGGGGGCGGGAGGTCCTCCGAGCAGTACTTC.